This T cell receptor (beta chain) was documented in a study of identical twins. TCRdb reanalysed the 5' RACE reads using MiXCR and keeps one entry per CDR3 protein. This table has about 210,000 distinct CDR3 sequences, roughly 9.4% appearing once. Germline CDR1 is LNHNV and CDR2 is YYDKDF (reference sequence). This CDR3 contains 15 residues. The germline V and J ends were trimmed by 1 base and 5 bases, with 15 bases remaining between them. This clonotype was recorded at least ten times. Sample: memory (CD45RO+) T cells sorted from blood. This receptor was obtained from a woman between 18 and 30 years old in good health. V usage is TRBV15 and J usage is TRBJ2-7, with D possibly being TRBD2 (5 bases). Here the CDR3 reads CATSRATGYPNEQYF. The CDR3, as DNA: TGTGCCACCAGCAGAGCAACGGGATACCCTAACGAGCAGTACTTC.